This is a list of T cell receptor beta chains from one sample in a study of breast tumors, draining lymph nodes, adjacent tissues. MiXCR, applied by TCRdb to the multiplex PCR reads, yields one record per CDR3 protein. The table lists approximately 230,000 distinct CDR3 sequences, 30% to 35% of them singletons. Sequenced sample: axillary lymph node tissue. All receptors come from a female donor with breast cancer. Some clones in this sample may be carry-over from other donors' samples. The CDR3 runs from the conserved cysteine through the conserved F or W. A D gene is named only where the DNA matches it firmly. A row's size may be missing; if present it is once, few, many or a size class.

d_call | j_call | v_call | clone_size | cdr3_nt | cdr3_aa
. | TRBJ2-7 | TRBV2 | many | TGTGCCAGCAGTGAAGAGCTCCCGAGGGGTCAGTACTTC | CASSEELPRGQYF
. | TRBJ2-6 | TRBV7-2 | many | TGTGCCAGCAGCTCACGGGACGGCATGGGGGCCAACGTCCTGACTTTC | CASSSRDGMGANVLTF
TRBD1 | TRBJ1-4 | TRBV20-1 | . | TGCAGTGCTAGAGCCCCAGGGGGGGAAAAACTGTTTTTT | CSARAPGGEKLFF
. | TRBJ2-7 | TRBV12-3/TRBV12-4 | many | TGTGCCAGCTCATCTGGACGGGGCCCTCTGGGGGAGCAGTACTTC | CASSSGRGPLGEQYF
. | TRBJ1-3 | TRBV12-3/TRBV12-4 | many | TGTGCCAGCAGGAAAGACTTTACTGGAAACACCATATATTTT | CASRKDFTGNTIYF
TRBD1 | TRBJ1-5 | TRBV19 | many | TGTGCCAGCACACAGGGGACCCCGCAGCCCCAGCATTTT | CASTQGTPQPQHF
. | TRBJ2-2 | TRBV6-5 | many | TGTGCCAGCAGTTACCAGGGGACGGGAGTGGTCGGGGAGCTGTTTTTT | CASSYQGTGVVGELFF
. | TRBJ1-2 | TRBV28 | many | TGTGCCAGCACCTTGGGCACGAACTATGGCTACACCTTC | CASTLGTNYGYTF
TRBD1 | TRBJ2-2 | TRBV20-1 | many | TGCAGTGCTAGAGATCGGGACAGGGGCACCGGGGAGCTGTTTTTT | CSARDRDRGTGELFF
. | TRBJ2-7 | TRBV7-9 | many | TGTGCCAGCAGCTTAGCGGGGCCAGGCGAGCAGTACTTC | CASSLAGPGEQYF
. | TRBJ1-2 | TRBV6-6 | . | TGTGCCAGCGTCGCGGCTCCCCTCAACTATGGCTACACCTTC | CASVAAPLNYGYTF
. | TRBJ1-3 | TRBV11-2 | many | TGTGCCAGCAGCTTAGAAGGGGCTTCTGGAAACACCATATATTTT | CASSLEGASGNTIYF
TRBD2 | TRBJ2-2 | TRBV5-8 | . | TGTGCCAGCAGCCGCGCGGGGGGGGTCACCGGGGAGCTGTTTTTT | CASSRAGGVTGELFF
TRBD2 | TRBJ2-1 | TRBV29-1 | many | TGCAGCGTGGGGGCGGGGGGACTTACCTACAATGAGCAGTTCTTC | CSVGAGGLTYNEQFF
TRBD1 | TRBJ1-4 | TRBV29-1 | . | TGCAGCTTAGTTGGCAGGGGGGATGAAAAACTGTTTTTT | CSLVGRGDEKLFF
TRBD2 | TRBJ2-3 | TRBV20-1 | many | TGCAGTGCTAGGGGAATTCTAGCGGGAGTCGAAGATACGCAGTATTTT | CSARGILAGVEDTQYF
. | TRBJ2-1 | TRBV6-4 | few | TGTGCCAGCAGTCACTCCGACAACAATGAGCAGTTCTTC | CASSHSDNNEQFF
. | TRBJ2-2 | TRBV30 | many | TGTGCCTGGACTGTAGGGGGTGGCACCGGGGAGCTGTTTTTT | CAWTVGGGTGELFF
. | TRBJ2-2 | TRBV27 | many | TGTGCCAGCAGTGCGACCCAGGGGACCGGGGAGCTGTTTTTT | CASSATQGTGELFF
. | TRBJ2-1 | TRBV2 | many | TGTGCCAGCAGTCAAGACCGGGGGCCGGATGAGCAGTTCTTC | CASSQDRGPDEQFF
TRBD1 | TRBJ2-6 | TRBV12-3/TRBV12-4 | many | TGTGCCAGCAGTTTCGACAGGGTGGAATCTGGGGCCAACGTCCTGACTTTC | CASSFDRVESGANVLTF
TRBD2 | TRBJ2-3 | TRBV3-1 | few | TGTGCCAGCAGCCAAGCCTGGACTAGCGACACAGATACGCAGTATTTT | CASSQAWTSDTDTQYF
. | TRBJ1-2 | TRBV9 | once | TGCGCCAGCAGAGGGTCGGACAGATATGGCTACACCTTC | CASRGSDRYGYTF
. | TRBJ2-5 | TRBV19 | many | TGTGCCAGTAGTATAGAAGAAGGGATGCCAGAGACCCAGTACTTC | CASSIEEGMPETQYF
TRBD1 | TRBJ1-1 | TRBV2 | . | TGTGCCAGGGACAGGGGGAAAAAAACTGAAGCTTTCTTT | CARDRGKKTEAFF
. | TRBJ2-1 | TRBV4-1 | many | TGCGCCAGCAGCCAAGATACGGCGGGGGCTAACTCCTACAATGAGCAGTTCTTC | CASSQDTAGANSYNEQFF
. | TRBJ2-1 | TRBV29-1 | . | TGCAGCGTTGAGTTCCTCAATGAGCAGTTCTTC | CSVEFLNEQFF
TRBD2 | TRBJ2-7 | TRBV7-2 | many | TGTGCCAGCAGCATCGGGACTAGCGGATACTACTCCTACGAGCAGTACTTC | CASSIGTSGYYSYEQYF
. | TRBJ1-2 | TRBV7-2 | many | TGTGCCAGCAGCTTTGGGCGCCGAGTCTATGGCTACACCTTC | CASSFGRRVYGYTF
. | TRBJ2-7 | TRBV11-2 | many | TGTGCCAGCAGCTTAGGCATCCACGGAGGATCCTACGAGCAGTACTTC | CASSLGIHGGSYEQYF
. | TRBJ2-6 | TRBV7-9 | many | TGTGCCAGCAGCCCTCATAGACCCTCTGGGGCCAACGTCCTGACTTTC | CASSPHRPSGANVLTF
TRBD1 | TRBJ2-1 | TRBV10-1 | few | TGCGCCAGCGGGACAGGGTTCGATGAGCAGTTCTTC | CASGTGFDEQFF
TRBD2 | TRBJ2-1 | TRBV4-2 | . | TGTGCCAGCAGTCCTAGGACTAGTTCTTACAATGAGCAGTTCTTC | CASSPRTSSYNEQFF
. | TRBJ2-1 | TRBV19 | many | TGTGCCAGTAGTATAGCGTACTACAATGAGCAGTTCTTC | CASSIAYYNEQFF
TRBD2 | TRBJ2-5 | TRBV20-1 | few | TGCAGTGCTAGTAGTCGACTAGCGGGAGGGGAGGGACGGCGCGGGGGGACCCAGTACTTC | CSASSRLAGGEGRRGGTQYF
TRBD1 | TRBJ2-2 | TRBV29-1 | many | TGCAGCGTTGCCACACAGGGGTGGGCCGGGGAGCTGTTTTTT | CSVATQGWAGELFF
TRBD1 | TRBJ2-6 | TRBV10-3 | many | TGTGCCACCTCGGGACAGATCTCTGGGGCCAACGTCCTGACTTTC | CATSGQISGANVLTF
. | TRBJ2-3 | TRBV6-2/TRBV6-3 | many | TGTGCCAGCAGGGCCTCGGGGTTGGGCACAGATACGCAGTATTTT | CASRASGLGTDTQYF
. | TRBJ1-6 | TRBV2 | many | TGTGCCAGCAGTGAATTGAGGGGTAATTCACCCCTCCACTTT | CASSELRGNSPLHF
TRBD2 | TRBJ2-1 | TRBV7-9 | many | TGTGCCAGCAGCCCGACTAGCGGGAGGACTAATGAGCAGTTCTTC | CASSPTSGRTNEQFF
TRBD2 | TRBJ2-5 | TRBV29-1 | . | TGCAGCGCGTACCTGACTAGCGGGAGAGGGGAGACCCAGTACTTC | CSAYLTSGRGETQYF
. | TRBJ1-6 | TRBV3-1 | few | TGTGCCAGCAGTAAGGGCGAAAATTCACCCCTCCACTTT | CASSKGENSPLHF
TRBD1 | TRBJ1-5 | TRBV6-5 | many | TGTGCCAGCAGAGACAGGGTTAGCAATCAGCCCCAGCATTTT | CASRDRVSNQPQHF
. | TRBJ2-1 | TRBV19 | many | TGTGCCAGTAGTATACAGGGCGGCTCCTACAATGAGCAGTTCTTC | CASSIQGGSYNEQFF
TRBD1 | TRBJ1-2 | TRBV20-1 | many | TGCAGTGCTGTCCAGGGGGCTAACTATGGCTACACCTTC | CSAVQGANYGYTF
. | TRBJ2-1 | TRBV6-1 | few | TGTGCCAGCAATCCTAGCCGGTACAATGAGCAGTTCTTC | CASNPSRYNEQFF
. | TRBJ1-6 | TRBV11-2 | many | TGTGCCAGCACCTCTTCCGGTTTGGACCCACGGGGCAATTCACCCCTCCACTTT | CASTSSGLDPRGNSPLHF
. | TRBJ1-5 | TRBV30 | . | TGTGCCTGGAGTCCATCAAGCGGTACTAGCAATCAGCCCCAGCATTTT | CAWSPSSGTSNQPQHF
. | TRBJ2-1 | TRBV20-1 | many | TGCAGTGCTAGAGATAGGGGTAGCGGCAGAAGCTCCTACAATGAGCAGTTCTTC | CSARDRGSGRSSYNEQFF
TRBD2 | TRBJ2-1 | TRBV20-1 | . | TGCAGTGCTCTAGCCCCTAGCGGGGGTGTTGAGCAGTTCTTC | CSALAPSGGVEQFF
TRBD2 | TRBJ2-1 | TRBV5-1 | many | TGCGCCAGCAGCTTGGTTGCGGGGGGCTACAATGAGCAGTTCTTC | CASSLVAGGYNEQFF